What follows are 7 T cell receptor beta chains derived from one specimen sequenced in a study of molecular identifiers for immune sequencing clone quantification. TCRdb re-derived calls from the PCR reads in MiXCR, one entry per CDR3 protein. The sample includes about 65,000 distinct CDR3 sequences, around a sixth of them seen just once. Sample: naive CD8+ T cells from blood, with Jurkat cell RNA spiked in. Subset meaning: FACS-sorted CD8+CD4-CCR7+CD45RA+ naive T cells. The receptors originated from a human donor in good health. Some libraries in this study had Jurkat cell RNA spiked in.

Turning to this clonotype: A single base separates this from a much larger clone, so it may be a read error. V gene TRBV7-6 combines with J gene TRBJ1-2; D ambiguous. Trimming shortened V by 1 base and J by 0 bases, and 15 bases separated the two germline ends. The germline V gene has CDR1 SGHVS and CDR2 FNYEAQ. The CDR3 sequence is 17 residues long. CDR3 nucleotides: TGTGCCAGCAGCTTAGAGGCTGGGAGCACCACTAACTATGGCTACACCTTC. This sequence encodes CASSLEAGSTTNYGYTF.

The chain combines TRBV6-2 or TRBV6-3 with TRBJ2-1; possible D gene TRBD2, 6 bases. Per the germline V gene, CDR1 is MNHEY and CDR2 is SVGEGT. The CDR3 has 12 residues. V lost 8 bases and J lost 9, with 14 bases in between. CDR3 nucleotide sequence: TGTGCCAGCGGGCGGGACCCCCTTGAGCAGTTCTTC. It yields the protein CASGRDPLEQFF.

There are many counts of this clonotype. The rearrangement uses TRBV3-1 and TRBJ1-5, with D possibly being TRBD1 (6 bases). The CDR3 covers 14 residues. Trimming cost V 1 base and J 9 bases, with 13 bases left between them. Germline lookup yields CDR1 LGHDT and CDR2 YNNKEL (reference sequence). The CDR3 protein is CASSQGAGVRPQHF. CDR3 DNA sequence: TGTGCCAGCAGCCAAGGGGCAGGGGTTCGGCCCCAGCATTTT.

This clonotype appeared many times. This rearrangement joins TRBV7-6 to TRBJ2-7, with D possibly matching TRBD1 (6 bases). CDR1 is SGHVS, CDR2 FNYEAQ, per germline. V lost 1 base and J 3 bases, leaving 13 bases between the germline ends. The CDR3 consists of 15 residues. The CDR3 coding sequence is TGTGCCAGCAGCTTAGAGGGGGTTCCAGTCTACGAGCAGTACTTC. Protein sequence: CASSLEGVPVYEQYF.

For the CDR3, the DNA is TGTGCCAGCAGTCCGCTGACTTCTGGGGCCAACGTCCTGACTTTC. Translated: CASSPLTSGANVLTF. V usage is TRBV7-9 and J usage is TRBJ2-6; D unresolved. V shed 6 bases and J shed 1 base, with 10 bases lying between them. Per the germline V gene, CDR1 is SEHNR and CDR2 is FQNEAQ (reference sequence). The CDR3 sequence is 15 residues long.

There are many counts of this clonotype. The rearrangement joins TRBV20-1 to TRBJ1-6, with a tentative D call TRBD1 (6 bases). The CDR3 consists of 15 residues. Trimming cost V 4 bases and J 8 bases, with 18 bases left between them. Germline V CDR1 and CDR2: DFQATT, SNEGSKA (reference sequence). DNA for the CDR3: TGCAGTGCTACCCCGGTGGGGGGCTCGGATTCACCCCTCCACTTT. It is translated as CSATPVGGSDSPLHF.

This clonotype appeared many times. The V gene is TRBV6-1, the J gene TRBJ2-2; no clear D. The length of the CDR3 is 11 residues. The germline CDR1 and CDR2 sequences are MNHNS and SASEGT. V lost 6 bases and J 10 bases, leaving 9 bases between the germline ends. CDR3 protein: CASSAITELFF. The CDR3 DNA follows: TGTGCCAGCAGCGCCATAACGGAGCTGTTTTTT.